This TCR beta chain emerged from a study of shared clonotypes between healthy human individuals. Study-wide context: Each donor's CD8 memory used one plate, CD8 naive two, each CD4 subset three.

As defined, naive CD8 cells were CD45RO-negative and positively selected for CCR7, with terminally differentiated effector memory CD45RA+ cells excluded. Study-wide findings and caveats: Sampling was confined to blood; repertoires within tissues likely differ. Naive CD4 clonotypes overlapped across a handful of donors at about 5.2%. It was anticipated that sequencing depth would influence how many clonotypes donors shared.

The CDR3 sequence is 13 residues long. Trimming shortened V by 5 bases and J by 6 bases, and 11 bases separated the two germline ends. CDR1 is MNHEY and CDR2 is SVGAGI in the germline V gene. About this clone itself: Its antigen is currently unknown.

TCRdb keeps only in-frame clones here, not all; method: immunoSEQ multiplex PCR. The sample lists millions of clones, approximately 94% seen once, with 1.5% to 2% in the top ten. Source material: naive CD8+ T cells from PBMCs. The chain joins TRBV6-5 to TRBJ2-1; unclear D gene. This TCR was sampled from a man aged 18 to 29 in good health. Some clones in this sample may be carry-over from other donors' samples. This CDR3 is CASSPDPLNEQFF. In DNA, the CDR3 is TGTGCCAGCAGTCCCGACCCCCTCAATGAGCAGTTCTTC.